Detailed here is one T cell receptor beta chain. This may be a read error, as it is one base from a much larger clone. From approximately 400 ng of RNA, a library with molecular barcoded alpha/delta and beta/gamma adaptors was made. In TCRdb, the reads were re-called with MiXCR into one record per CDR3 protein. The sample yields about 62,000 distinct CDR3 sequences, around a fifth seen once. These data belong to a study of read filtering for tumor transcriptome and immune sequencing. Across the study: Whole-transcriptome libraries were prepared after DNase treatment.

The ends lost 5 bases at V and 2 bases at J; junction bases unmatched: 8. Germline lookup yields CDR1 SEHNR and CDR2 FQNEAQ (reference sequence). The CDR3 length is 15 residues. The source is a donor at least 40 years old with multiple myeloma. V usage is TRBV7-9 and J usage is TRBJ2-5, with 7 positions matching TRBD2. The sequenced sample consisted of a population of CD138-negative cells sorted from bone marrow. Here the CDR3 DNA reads TGTGCCAGCAGCCTCCCTCTAGCGGTGCAAGAGACCCAGTACTTC. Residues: CASSLPLAVQETQYF.